A single sample is the source of the 25 T cell receptor beta chains below, sequenced in a study of blood T cell repertoires in COVID-19. Measured with immunoSEQ multiplex PCR; TCRdb has only the in-frame clones, and not every one. The data contain about 110,000 clones, around 64% of them seen just once; the ten biggest clones take up about 1.8%. Sequenced sample: peripheral blood. These receptors all stem from a woman in her 40s with acute or convalescent COVID-19.

The chain combines TRBV6-1 with TRBJ1-2, with D tentatively TRBD1 (5 bases). There are 16 residues in the CDR3. Germline-derived CDR1 and CDR2 are MNHNS and SASEGT. With 3 bases removed from V and 4 bases from J, the gap between germline ends came to 18 bases. DNA of the CDR3: TGTGCCAGCAGTGATGGGGGGAAGGGAGTCCCCTATGGCTACACCTTC. Translating gives CASSDGGKGVPYGYTF.

The rearrangement links TRBV10-3 to TRBJ2-7; TRBD1 matches at 7 bases. The CDR3 is made up of 15 amino acids. Trimming removed 4 bases from V and 6 bases from J; junction bases left unmatched: 12. Germline assignment: CDR1 ENHRY and CDR2 SYGVKD. CDR3 coding DNA: TGTGCCATCAGTGCCTCAAAAGGACAGGCAAGCGAGCAGTACTTC. Its translation: CAISASKGQASEQYF.

The J gene is TRBJ1-2, the V gene TRBV30; TRBD1 agrees at 11 bases. V lost 0 bases and J lost 3; bases outside the gene matches: 0. Germline V CDR1 and CDR2: GTSNPN, SVGIG (reference sequence). The CDR3 is 14 residues long. CDR3 amino acids: CAWSVGQGDYGYTF. The DNA for the CDR3 is TGTGCCTGGAGTGTGGGACAGGGGGACTATGGCTACACCTTC. Full variable domain (rest looked up from reference TRBV30 and TRBJ1-2): SQTIHQWPATLVQPVGSPLSLECTVEGTSNPNLYWYRQAAGRGLQLLFYSVGIGQISSEVPQNLSASRPQDRQFILSSKKLLLSDSGFYLCAWSVGQGDYGYTFGSGTRLTVV.

The V and J genes are TRBV6-2 or TRBV6-3 and TRBJ2-3; 13 bases map to TRBD2. The CDR3 is 21 amino acids. Germline CDR1 reads MNHEY; CDR2 reads SVGEGT. V dropped 4 bases and J dropped 14; count of bases not matched to a gene: 30. In DNA form, the CDR3 reads TGTGCCAGCAGTTCCCCCCCCGGGACTAGCGGGGACGAATATCCACAGATAAGGGCGTATTTT. Its translation: CASSSPPGTSGDEYPQIRAYF.

This clone was observed once. The V and J genes are TRBV7-2 and TRBJ1-6, with 10 bases matching TRBD1. The length of the CDR3 is 17 residues. Germline V CDR1 and CDR2: SGHTA, FQGNSA. The junction had 11 bases not matched to a gene; V was cut back by 5 bases and J by 7 bases. Here the CDR3 DNA reads TGTGCCAGCAGCCCTATGTTGGGACAGGGGAGAAATTCACCCCTCCACTTT. It translates to CASSPMLGQGRNSPLHF.

The chain links TRBV14 to TRBJ1-4; 9 bases are shared with TRBD1. V was pared by 3 bases and J by 7 bases, with 6 bases of the junction left unmatched. The germline V gene encodes CDR1 SGHDN and CDR2 FVKESK. The CDR3 extends over 15 amino acids. The CDR3 sequence is CASSQLGQGSEKLFF. The DNA for the CDR3 is TGTGCCAGCAGCCAGCTGGGACAGGGAAGTGAAAAACTGTTTTTT. Full variable domain (remainder filled in from reference TRBV14 and TRBJ1-4): EAGVTQFPSHSVIEKGQTVTLRCDPISGHDNLYWYRRVMGKEIKFLLHFVKESKQDESGMPNNRFLAERTGGTYSTLKVQPAELEDSGVYFCASSQLGQGSEKLFFGSGTQLSVL.

V usage is TRBV6-5 and J usage is TRBJ1-1, with D possibly matching TRBD1 (5 bases). CDR1 MNHEY and CDR2 SVGAGI come from the germline V gene. The CDR3 has 16 residues. V was pared by 4 bases and J by 1 base, with 16 bases between. The CDR3 DNA sequence: TGTGCCAGCAGTTGGGGTGGGGCCTACACGAACACTGAAGCTTTCTTT. Its protein is CASSWGGAYTNTEAFF.

The chain combines TRBV5-6 with TRBJ2-1, with unresolved D. Germline-derived CDR1 and CDR2 are SGHDT and YYEEEE. V lost 2 bases to trimming and J lost 9 bases, with 6 bases between them. The CDR3 length is 11 residues. CDR3 nucleotide sequence: TGTGCCAGCAGCTTTGAGGCTGAGCAGTTCTTC. The encoded protein is CASSFEAEQFF.

The V call is TRBV24-1, the J call TRBJ2-3, with TRBD1 as a possible D gene (6 bases). Germline V gives CDR1 KGHDR, CDR2 SFDVKD. This CDR3 has 13 residues. Trimming took off 9 bases at V and 2 bases at J, with 11 bases between the two ends. Here the CDR3 DNA reads TGTGCCACCGGACAGTCGAACACAGATACGCAGTATTTT. This sequence encodes CATGQSNTDTQYF.

In its sample, this clone was seen once. The chain joins TRBV5-1 to TRBJ1-4; unclear D gene. This CDR3 has 17 residues. Germline V gene data show CDR1 as SGHRS and CDR2 as YFSETQ. Trimming cost V 3 bases and J 0 bases, with 15 bases left between them. CDR3 in DNA: TGCGCCAGCAGCTCTAACCCCGGGAGCGCAACTAATGAAAAACTGTTTTTT. Residues: CASSSNPGSATNEKLFF.

The chain combines TRBV7-8 with TRBJ2-3; TRBD1 might be the D (5 bases). The CDR3 totals 14 residues. V shed 5 bases and J shed 5 bases, with 14 bases lying between them. Germline-derived CDR1 and CDR2 are SGHVS and FQNEAQ. The CDR3 DNA sequence: TGTGCCAGCAGCAAATCTCCTCAGGGAGATACGCAGTATTTT. The encoded protein is CASSKSPQGDTQYF.

The chain has TRBV29-1 and TRBJ2-5; TRBD1 matches 9 bases. J gave up 0 bases and V 5 bases, and 4 bases lay outside the gene matches. Germline loops: CDR1 SQVTM, CDR2 ANQGSEA. The CDR3 extends over 14 amino acids. CDR3 loop: CSVRDRGYQETQYF. In DNA form, the CDR3 reads TGCAGCGTTCGAGACAGGGGGTACCAAGAGACCCAGTACTTC.

The chain links TRBV3-1 (or the pseudogene TRBV3-2) to TRBJ2-2; possible D gene TRBD1, 7 bases. The CDR3 is 15 residues long. Trimming left V 4 bases short and J 6 bases short, with 15 bases between. Germline values: CDR1 LGHDT, CDR2 YNNKEL (reference sequence). In DNA form, the CDR3 reads TGTGCCAGCAGCCCCAGGGGGGCTTTTCCCGGGGAGCTGTTTTTT. Protein sequence: CASSPRGAFPGELFF.

The chain links TRBV5-4 to TRBJ2-1; TRBD1 matches at 12 bases. The trim removed 3 bases at V and 9 bases at J, leaving 4 bases unmatched. This CDR3 contains 14 residues. Germline V gene sequence: CDR1 SGHNT, CDR2 YYREEE (reference sequence). The CDR3 spells CASSYRDRGPEQFF. Here the CDR3 DNA reads TGTGCCAGCAGCTACCGGGACAGGGGGCCTGAGCAGTTCTTC.

The chain is built from TRBV7-6 and TRBJ2-5, with 11 bases lining up with TRBD2. CDR3 length: 16 residues. Trimming cost V 0 bases and J 2 bases; bases outside gene matches: 2. Germline V gives CDR1 SGHVS, CDR2 FNYEAQ. This CDR3 reads CASSLALAGGQETQYF. The CDR3 DNA sequence: TGTGCCAGCAGCTTAGCTCTAGCGGGGGGACAAGAGACCCAGTACTTC.

The chain has TRBV28 and TRBJ2-1; 10 bases are a match to TRBD1. The CDR3 totals 16 residues. The J segment lost 9 bases and the V segment lost 2 bases, leaving 10 bases of the junction unmatched. Per the germline V gene, CDR1 is MDHEN and CDR2 is SYDVKM. CDR3 in amino acids: CASSLSIGTGVGEQFF. Written as DNA, the CDR3 is TGTGCCAGCAGTTTAAGTATCGGGACAGGGGTCGGTGAGCAGTTCTTC.

This sequence joins TRBV7-8 and TRBJ1-2; possible D gene TRBD1, 6 bases. Germline CDR1 and CDR2: SGHVS and FQNEAQ. The CDR3 extends over 16 amino acids. The ends were cut back, 1 base at V and 5 bases at J, with 17 bases in the middle. The CDR3 region is CASSLVEAGTPYGYTF. The CDR3 nucleotides read TGTGCCAGCAGCTTAGTCGAGGCCGGGACACCTTATGGCTACACCTTC.

The chain uses TRBV6-5 and TRBJ2-7, with a tentative D call TRBD2 (5 bases). CDR3 length: 14 residues. Looked up from germline, CDR1 is MNHEY and CDR2 is SVGAGI. V dropped 2 bases and J dropped 13 bases, with 21 bases sitting between them. CDR3 loop: CASSYGEGGVLSYF. CDR3 in DNA: TGTGCCAGCAGTTACGGCGAGGGTGGGGTATTGAGCTACTTC.

The chain recombines TRBV5-4 with TRBJ2-2; possible D gene TRBD2, 6 bases. CDR3 length equals 17 residues. CDR1 and CDR2 (germline): SGHNT, YYREEE (reference sequence). Trimming stripped 0 bases from V and 3 bases from J, with 15 bases between. This chain's CDR3 is CASSLVEGRRDTGELFF. CDR3 in DNA: TGTGCCAGCAGCTTGGTTGAGGGGAGGCGGGACACCGGGGAGCTGTTTTTT.

The V and J genes are TRBV7-2 and TRBJ2-1; possibly TRBD1 for D (6 bases). Germline V gene data show CDR1 as SGHTA and CDR2 as FQGNSA. The CDR3 runs 15 residues. The V and J ends lost 5 bases and 2 bases respectively, with 13 bases between them. Here the CDR3 DNA reads TGTGCCAGCAGCCGCGCCGGGACAACCTACAATGAGCAGTTCTTC. Translation gives CASSRAGTTYNEQFF.

This clone is a singleton in its sample. The chain carries TRBV5-6 and TRBJ1-6; possibly TRBD1 for D (5 bases). The CDR3 has 15 amino acids. Germline V gene sequence: CDR1 SGHDT, CDR2 YYEEEE. The V end lost 4 bases, the J end lost 11 bases, and 19 bases lay between the germline ends. DNA of the CDR3: TGTGCCAGCAGCGGGAGGGGTCTGGGGTTGACACCCCTCCACTTT. It translates to CASSGRGLGLTPLHF.

This clone was seen once. The rearrangement joins TRBV5-6 to TRBJ1-5; D perhaps matches TRBD1 (5 bases). CDR3 length equals 16 residues. Germline CDR1 and CDR2: SGHDT and YYEEEE. Trimming left V 1 base short and J 2 bases short, with 13 bases between. The CDR3 nucleotides are TGTGCCAGCAGCTTGTATGGGGCCTTGGGCAATCAGCCCCAGCATTTT. This sequence encodes CASSLYGALGNQPQHF.

This chain links TRBV19 with TRBJ1-5; 11 nucleotides match TRBD1. The junction had 3 bases not matched to a gene; V was cut back by 7 bases and J by 4 bases. Germline V gene data show CDR1 as LNHDA and CDR2 as SQIVND (reference sequence). This CDR3 contains 14 residues. The CDR3 protein is CASTGTGGNQPQHF. CDR3 bases: TGTGCCAGTACCGGGACAGGGGGGAATCAGCCCCAGCATTTT.

V usage is TRBV7-9 and J usage is TRBJ1-1; weak D call: TRBD1 (5 bases). Trimming took 1 base from V and 1 from J, leaving 10 bases between them. Germline CDR1 reads SEHNR; CDR2 reads FQNEAQ (reference sequence). The CDR3 is 15 amino acids. CDR3 sequence reads: CASSLGRASNTEAFF. The CDR3, as DNA: TGTGCCAGCAGCTTAGGCAGGGCATCGAACACTGAAGCTTTCTTT.

CDR3 sequence (DNA): TGTGCCAGCAGACAGGGTGGTTCCTATAATTCACCCCTCCACTTT. Protein: CASRQGGSYNSPLHF. V is TRBV6-5 and J is TRBJ1-6; tentative D call: TRBD1 (6 bases). This CDR3 region has 15 residues. Trimming shortened V by 6 bases and J by 1 base, and 10 bases separated the two germline ends. Per the germline V gene, CDR1 is MNHEY and CDR2 is SVGAGI.